This T cell receptor beta chain appears in the sequencing data of a study of T cell responses to AZD1222 COVID-19 vaccine (dated by TCRdb to the early 2020s). With respect to the entire study: TCR sequencing covered about 230 trial participants: 200 to 210 given two doses of AZD1222 and approximately 25 given two doses of MenACWY control vaccine. Trial participants were enrolled by age into subgroups of 18-55, 56-69 and 70-plus years, and around 150, 28 and 57 TCR-sequenced participants, respectively, were included in these subgroups.

General study outcomes and caveats: Conclusions about previously exposed vaccinees were limited because only 5 or 6 AZD1222 recipients were SARS-CoV-2 seropositive at baseline. Because no samples from the day 14 peak response were available, repertoires could be characterized only after the peak T cell response. CD4 TCRs associated with the vaccine covered the entire spike protein, and the dominant responses were in regions 160-218 and 743-854. Epitopes outside the regions mutated in the B.1.351 and B.1.1.7 variants were reportedly recognized by nearly half of the unique spike-specific TCRs. Participants were mostly white British and included more females than males, and it was suggested by the authors that clonal diversity may have been underestimated. In the small 56-69-year group, the increase in depth fell short of significance, most likely because of low power. Spike-specific TCR breadth and depth rose significantly after two AZD1222 doses compared with day 0 and with MenACWY recipients.

The time point label for this specimen denotes: about 28 days (+/-7) after the second vaccine dose. AZD1222 recipients given second doses at about 4 weeks or at about 12 weeks were pooled, since spike-specific TCR depth and breadth were not found to differ between the two schedules. Vaccinee samples were obtained from the UK trials COV001 and COV002, which included a single-blind randomized controlled phase 2/3 trial of AZD1222 (ChAdOx1 nCoV-19) in healthy adults. For TCRbeta chain sequencing, PBMC samples from trial participants were taken at day 0 and at day 28 after the second dose. The germline V gene specifies SGHTA as CDR1 and FQGTGA as CDR2. V is shortened by 3 bases, J by 6 bases, and the region joining them spans 6 bases. Reading from cysteine to phenylalanine, the CDR3 counts 13 amino acids. Just the 39-base CDR3 DNA is kept, in frame starting at base 1. The CDR3 regions of human TCRbeta chains were analyzed by immunosequencing. As for how the authors treated the data: Repertoire TCRs were checked for matches against a reference library of SARS-CoV-2-specific TCRs that had been generated using the MIRA antigen-specificity platform. Breadth was defined as the fraction of unique TCRs that were SARS-CoV-2-associated. Depth was defined as the fraction of total T cells that were SARS-CoV-2-associated. Using the MIRA data, each spike-specific TCR was mapped to the spike region that the TCR reacts to and placed in a CD4 or CD8 class. Log10-transformed breadth and depth values were compared by one-way ANOVA with Sidak's multiple comparisons tests. This is the immuneACCESS table as TCRdb keeps it, with only in-frame sequences that have V and J called. A part of the clones is gone; compared with another copy, unresolved V genes explain less than half, and the rest is unexplained. D and trimming were read from the DNA, whereas the V and J calls and clone size are those reported in that table. The sample yields about 140,000 clones; roughly 90% were counted once. Roughly 2% of the sample is in the top ten clones.

About this clone itself: Its specific antigen is unknown. No clone much larger than this one lies a single base away; base qualities are absent.

The sequenced sample was peripheral blood, obtained 28 days after the second AZD1222 dose. The receptor chain draws on TRBV7-3 and TRBJ1-6; TRBD1 is possibly the D segment (5 matching bases). The clonotype was recovered from an adult who received the AZD1222 COVID-19 vaccine. The CDR3 in this case is CASSLRGNSPLHF. The DNA sequence reads TGTGCCAGCAGCTTGAGGGGTAATTCACCCCTCCACTTT. The entire variable domain, with the stretches around the CDR3 drawn from the reference TRBV7-3 and TRBJ1-6 proteins, is GAGVSQTPSNKVTEKGKYVELRCDPISGHTALYWYRQSLGQGPEFLIYFQGTGAADDSGLPNDRFFAVRPEGSVSTLKIQRTERGDSAVYLCASSLRGNSPLHFGNGTRLTVT.